These 28 T cell receptor beta chains originate from one sample sequenced in a study of cytomegalovirus exposure and HLA in healthy donors (dated by TCRdb to the late 2010s). Receptor libraries were prepared by the immunoSEQ multiplex PCR assay. The multiplex PCR relied on a mix of 60 forward primers for TCR Vbeta segments and 13 reverse primers for TCR Jbeta segments. The immuneACCESS repertoire file appears here via TCRdb, limited to in-frame rearrangements. These files lack a portion of the clones; in checked studies, under half of the deficit traces to unresolved V genes, and the cause of the others is not known. The sample table records approximately 89,000 clones; 62% of these occur just once. The ten biggest clones cover approximately 5% of the sample. Sequencing used PBMCs. The receptor set was obtained from a young woman in good health and CMV-seropositive.

This clone was detected only once. This rearrangement joins TRBV6-5 to TRBJ1-2, with 7 bases fitting TRBD1. The CDR3 has 14 amino acids. Trimming cost V 8 bases and J 7 bases; bases outside gene matches: 13. CDR1 and CDR2 from the germline V gene are MNHEY and SVGAGI. The CDR3 sequence is CASGRGRETFGYTF. The CDR3 region has the DNA TGTGCCAGCGGAAGGGGGCGCGAAACTTTTGGCTACACCTTC.

The chain is built from TRBV29-1 and TRBJ1-2; TRBD1 might be the D (6 bases). The CDR3 is 14 amino acids. V was cut by 3 bases and J by 4 bases, with 15 bases left in between. In germline, CDR1 is SQVTM, CDR2 ANQGSEA. Here the CDR3 reads CSVDAGGRGYGYTF. CDR3 nucleotide sequence: TGCAGCGTTGACGCGGGGGGCAGAGGCTATGGCTACACCTTC.

This chain connects TRBV27 to TRBJ2-3; D is unclear. The CDR3 length is 15 residues. Trimming left V 1 base short and J 5 bases short, with 13 bases between. Germline CDR1 and CDR2: MNHEY and SMNVEV (reference sequence). The CDR3 is CASSLFGRNGDTQYF. The CDR3 DNA follows: TGTGCCAGCAGTTTATTCGGTCGTAACGGAGATACGCAGTATTTT.

This rearrangement joins TRBV30 to TRBJ2-7, with D perhaps matching TRBD2 (6 bases). CDR1 and CDR2 from the germline V gene are GTSNPN and SVGIG (reference sequence). Trimming cost V 7 bases and J 6 bases, with 28 bases left between them. This CDR3 region has 16 residues. CDR3 nucleotides: TGTGCCTCACGCGGAAAGGGAGGTCAGGGAATTTTCGAGCAGTACTTC. This translates into CASRGKGGQGIFEQYF.

A few counts support this clone. The chain carries TRBV21-1 and TRBJ2-1; the D call in the table, TRBD2, was not verified against the DNA. TRBV21-1 is reported as a pseudogene. The CDR3 has 13 amino acids. Here the CDR3 DNA reads TGTGCCCGCCGACTAGCGGATCTCAATGAGCAGTTCTTC. Its protein is CARRLADLNEQFF.

The chain links TRBV7-8 to TRBJ1-2; perhaps TRBD1 as D (6 bases). The CDR3 has 14 amino acids. The V end lost 1 base, the J end lost 4 bases, and 10 bases lay between the germline ends. Germline assignment: CDR1 SGHVS and CDR2 FQNEAQ. In nucleotides, the CDR3 is TGTGCCAGCAGCTTAGGGGGGCCGGGCTATGGCTACACCTTC. It yields the protein CASSLGGPGYGYTF.

The rearrangement joins TRBV6-6 to TRBJ1-2; TRBD1 matches at 11 bases. In germline, CDR1 is MNHNY, CDR2 SVGAGI (reference sequence). This CDR3 has 13 amino acids. V lost 2 bases and J lost 7; bases outside the gene matches: 0. CDR3 coding DNA: TGTGCCAGCAGTTACGGGACAGGGGGTGGCTACACCTTC. Amino acid sequence: CASSYGTGGGYTF.

The rearrangement joins TRBV14 to TRBJ2-7; 8 bases align to TRBD1. CDR1 and CDR2 (germline): SGHDN, FVKESK. This CDR3 has 14 amino acids. V shed 4 bases, J shed 6 bases, and the junction held 8 bases outside the gene matches. The CDR3 loop is CASSPIGQGSEQYF. The DNA for the CDR3 is TGTGCCAGCAGCCCAATCGGACAGGGTTCCGAGCAGTACTTC. Drawing the rest from reference TRBV14 and TRBJ2-7, the complete variable domain is EAGVTQFPSHSVIEKGQTVTLRCDPISGHDNLYWYRRVMGKEIKFLLHFVKESKQDESGMPNNRFLAERTGGTYSTLKVQPAELEDSGVYFCASSPIGQGSEQYFGPGTRLTVT.

V usage is TRBV7-2 and J usage is TRBJ2-2; 10 nucleotides line up with TRBD1. The trim removed 10 bases at V and 2 bases at J, leaving 4 bases unmatched. Looked up from germline, CDR1 is SGHTA and CDR2 is FQGNSA. The CDR3 length is 14 residues. The CDR3 DNA reads TGTGCCACGACAGGGGGCTTAAACACCGGGGAGCTGTTTTTT. It is translated as CATTGGLNTGELFF.

This sequence joins TRBV29-1 and TRBJ1-1; no reliable D call. The V and J ends lost 3 bases and 6 bases respectively, with 11 bases between them. Germline V gene data show CDR1 as SQVTM and CDR2 as ANQGSEA. This CDR3 region has 12 residues. The CDR3 region has the DNA TGCAGCGTTGAGACAACCGACCCTGAAGCTTTCTTT. It specifies CSVETTDPEAFF.

The chain combines TRBV27 with TRBJ1-1; 8 bases map to TRBD1. The CDR3 has 16 amino acids. Trimming cost V 4 bases and J 0 bases; bases outside gene matches: 7. Germline-derived CDR1 and CDR2 are MNHEY and SMNVEV (reference sequence). The CDR3 DNA follows: TGTGCCAGCAGTTCTGGACAGGGAGGAGTGAACACTGAAGCTTTCTTT. It yields the protein CASSSGQGGVNTEAFF.

The J gene is TRBJ1-4, the V gene TRBV2, with D perhaps matching TRBD1 (6 bases). V shed 3 bases and J shed 3 bases, with 8 bases lying between them. Germline V gene data show CDR1 as SNHLY and CDR2 as FYNNEI. CDR3 size: 14 residues. The CDR3 reads CASSDRGSNEKLFF. CDR3 DNA: TGTGCCAGCAGTGACAGGGGATCTAATGAAAAACTGTTTTTT.

The sample holds a few counts of this clone. V and J are TRBV5-8 and TRBJ1-1, with TRBD1 as a possible D gene (6 bases). The V end lost 5 bases, the J end lost 7 bases, and 18 bases lay between the germline ends. This CDR3 comprises 14 residues. Germline CDR1 reads SGHTS; CDR2 reads YDEGEE. The CDR3: CASRLDDRNGEAFF. The CDR3 DNA follows: TGTGCCAGCAGACTGGACGACAGGAACGGTGAAGCTTTCTTT.

The genes are TRBV2 and TRBJ2-2; D gene ambiguous. The germline gives CDR1 SNHLY, CDR2 FYNNEI. The CDR3 contains 13 residues. Trimming took 1 base from V and 4 from J, leaving 4 bases between them. CDR3 residues: CASSEVLTGELFF. The CDR3 DNA reads TGTGCCAGCAGTGAAGTCCTCACCGGGGAGCTGTTTTTT.

This clone was observed a handful of times. The chain has TRBV27 and TRBJ1-4; D gene unclear. Trimming cost V 6 bases and J 7 bases, with 15 bases left between them. This CDR3 region has 14 residues. CDR1 is MNHEY, CDR2 SMNVEV, per germline (reference sequence). CDR3 loop: CASSRGGFGEKLFF. CDR3 bases: TGTGCCAGCAGCCGGGGAGGGTTTGGTGAAAAACTGTTTTTT.

About this clone: One end of the junction fails to match germline, which may point to a read error. The chain links TRBV6-5 to TRBJ1-2; D not certain. The length of the CDR3 is 13 residues. From germline, CDR1 is MNHEY and CDR2 SVGAGI. The CDR3 DNA reads TGTGCCAGCAATCGTCGGAAGGGCGAGGGCTACCCCTTC. Its protein product is CASNRRKGEGYPF.

This clone was seen a few times. CDR3 amino acids: CASSLGLANTEAFF. CDR3 nucleotides: TGTGCCAGCAGCTTAGGCTTGGCAAACACTGAAGCTTTCTTT. V usage is TRBV7-2 and J usage is TRBJ1-1; unclear D gene. The CDR3 totals 14 residues. Germline V CDR1 and CDR2: SGHTA, FQGNSA. Trimming removed 1 base from V and 2 bases from J, with 8 bases in between. The full variable domain, rest sourced from reference TRBV7-2 and TRBJ1-1, is GAGVSQSPSNKVTEKGKDVELRCDPISGHTALYWYRQSLGQGLEFLIYFQGNSAPDKSGLPSDRFSAERTGGSVSTLTIQRTQQEDSAVYLCASSLGLANTEAFFGQGTRLTVV.

To note about this clone: The germline gene is not matched at one end of the junction; a read error may be the cause. The V gene is TRBV7-9, the J gene TRBJ2-7; TRBD2 matches 9 bases. Looked up from germline, CDR1 is SEHNR and CDR2 is FQNEAQ (reference sequence). The CDR3 spans 16 residues. The CDR3 DNA reads as TGTTCCAGCAGCTTAGGTAGCGGGGGCCTCACCTACGAGCAGTACTTC. It translates to CSSSLGSGGLTYEQYF.

The chain recombines TRBV6-5 with TRBJ2-7, with TRBD1 matching over 8 bases. Germline CDR1 MNHEY, CDR2 SVGAGI. Losses at the gene ends were 2 bases for V and 1 base for J; bases not matched to a gene: 7. The CDR3 is 16 amino acids. CDR3 amino acids: CASSYGAGGASYEQYF. CDR3 DNA sequence: TGTGCCAGCAGTTACGGAGCAGGGGGCGCTTCCTACGAGCAGTACTTC.

The chain is built from TRBV28 and TRBJ2-1, with 7 bases matching TRBD2. Germline V CDR1 and CDR2: MDHEN, SYDVKM. The CDR3 is made up of 14 amino acids. V was clipped by 9 bases and J by 9 bases; unmatched bases: 14. The CDR3 DNA reads as TGTGCCAGTTATTGGGGGGGTAGCGTAAGTGAGCAGTTCTTC. This encodes CASYWGGSVSEQFF.

This clone was picked up a small number of times. The chain carries TRBV29-1 and TRBJ2-3; the match to TRBD2 covers 8 bases. CDR1 SQVTM and CDR2 ANQGSEA come from the germline V gene. CDR3 length equals 12 residues. The J segment lost 3 bases and the V segment lost 7 bases, leaving 3 bases of the junction unmatched. CDR3 sequence: CSGERGTDTQYF. DNA of the CDR3: TGCAGCGGTGAGCGGGGGACAGATACGCAGTATTTT.

The V gene is TRBV19, the J gene TRBJ1-4; TRBD1 matches 9 bases. The CDR3 loop spans 17 amino acids. J gave up 6 bases and V 5 bases, and 13 bases lay outside the gene matches. The germline gives CDR1 LNHDA, CDR2 SQIVND (reference sequence). CDR3 bases: TGTGCCAGTAGTGTCCGGGACAGGGTTATTTACGATGAAAAACTGTTTTTT. Translation: CASSVRDRVIYDEKLFF.

This clone was detected only a few times. The rearrangement joins TRBV29-1 to TRBJ2-5; 7 positions match TRBD2. Germline V gene lookup returns CDR1 SQVTM and CDR2 ANQGSEA. The ends lost 4 bases at V and 4 bases at J; junction bases unmatched: 9. There are 14 residues in the CDR3. The CDR3 DNA reads TGCAGCGTTGTAGGTAGTGGGGGGGGAGAGACCCAGTACTTC. Translated: CSVVGSGGGETQYF. Full variable domain (outside the CDR3, taken from reference TRBV29-1 and TRBJ2-5): SAVISQKPSRDICQRGTSLTIQCQVDSQVTMMFWYRQQPGQSLTLIATANQGSEATYESGFVIDKFPISRPNLTFSTLTVSNMSPEDSSIYLCSVVGSGGGETQYFGPGTRLLVL.

In this sample, this clone turned up once. The chain uses TRBV27 and TRBJ1-2; D not resolved. CDR1 is MNHEY, CDR2 SMNVEV, per germline (reference sequence). Between the trimmed V and J ends, which lost 3 bases and 3 bases, there was a span of 11 bases. The CDR3 is made up of 14 amino acids. CDR3 in DNA: TGTGCCAGCAGTTTGAGAGGGAAGGACTATGGCTACACCTTC. Translating gives CASSLRGKDYGYTF.

This sequence joins TRBV7-2 and TRBJ2-1; 8 bases match TRBD1. There are 15 residues in the CDR3. CDR1 is SGHTA and CDR2 is FQGNSA in the germline V gene. V dropped 5 bases and J dropped 1; count of bases not matched to a gene: 4. CDR3 amino acids: CASSGRQGSYNEQFF. CDR3 in DNA: TGTGCCAGCAGCGGGCGACAGGGGTCCTACAATGAGCAGTTCTTC. Filled out from reference TRBV7-2 and TRBJ2-1, the complete variable domain reads GAGVSQSPSNKVTEKGKDVELRCDPISGHTALYWYRQSLGQGLEFLIYFQGNSAPDKSGLPSDRFSAERTGGSVSTLTIQRTQQEDSAVYLCASSGRQGSYNEQFFGPGTRLTVL.

In regard to this clone: Within the sample, other DNA sequences also encode this same CDR3. The chain combines TRBV6-4 with TRBJ2-1, with D possibly matching TRBD2 (6 bases). Deletions cut 3 bases from V and 8 bases from J, with 14 bases between. The CDR3 is 14 amino acids. Germline V gives CDR1 MRHNA, CDR2 SNTAGT. CDR3 in DNA: TGTGCCAGCAGTGAGAGCGGAGGGGCCCATGAGCAGTTCTTC. Translated: CASSESGGAHEQFF.

The rearrangement links TRBV28 to TRBJ1-2; 8 bases agree with TRBD1. With 5 bases clipped from V and 4 bases from J, the junction kept 6 bases outside the gene matches. The germline CDR1 and CDR2 sequences are MDHEN and SYDVKM. The CDR3 is 14 amino acids. DNA of the CDR3: TGTGCCAGCAGTCTGGACAGGGTAGGCTATGGCTACACCTTC. The encoded protein is CASSLDRVGYGYTF.

The CDR3 sequence is CASSQSSRGRSYEQYF. The CDR3, as DNA: TGCGCCAGCAGTCAATCGTCCAGGGGAAGGTCCTACGAGCAGTACTTC. V and J are TRBV23-1 and TRBJ2-7; possibly TRBD1 for D (6 bases). TRBV23-1 falls under the ORF class, with uncertain function. This CDR3 region has 16 residues. The V end lost 0 bases, the J end lost 1 base, and 13 bases lay between the germline ends.